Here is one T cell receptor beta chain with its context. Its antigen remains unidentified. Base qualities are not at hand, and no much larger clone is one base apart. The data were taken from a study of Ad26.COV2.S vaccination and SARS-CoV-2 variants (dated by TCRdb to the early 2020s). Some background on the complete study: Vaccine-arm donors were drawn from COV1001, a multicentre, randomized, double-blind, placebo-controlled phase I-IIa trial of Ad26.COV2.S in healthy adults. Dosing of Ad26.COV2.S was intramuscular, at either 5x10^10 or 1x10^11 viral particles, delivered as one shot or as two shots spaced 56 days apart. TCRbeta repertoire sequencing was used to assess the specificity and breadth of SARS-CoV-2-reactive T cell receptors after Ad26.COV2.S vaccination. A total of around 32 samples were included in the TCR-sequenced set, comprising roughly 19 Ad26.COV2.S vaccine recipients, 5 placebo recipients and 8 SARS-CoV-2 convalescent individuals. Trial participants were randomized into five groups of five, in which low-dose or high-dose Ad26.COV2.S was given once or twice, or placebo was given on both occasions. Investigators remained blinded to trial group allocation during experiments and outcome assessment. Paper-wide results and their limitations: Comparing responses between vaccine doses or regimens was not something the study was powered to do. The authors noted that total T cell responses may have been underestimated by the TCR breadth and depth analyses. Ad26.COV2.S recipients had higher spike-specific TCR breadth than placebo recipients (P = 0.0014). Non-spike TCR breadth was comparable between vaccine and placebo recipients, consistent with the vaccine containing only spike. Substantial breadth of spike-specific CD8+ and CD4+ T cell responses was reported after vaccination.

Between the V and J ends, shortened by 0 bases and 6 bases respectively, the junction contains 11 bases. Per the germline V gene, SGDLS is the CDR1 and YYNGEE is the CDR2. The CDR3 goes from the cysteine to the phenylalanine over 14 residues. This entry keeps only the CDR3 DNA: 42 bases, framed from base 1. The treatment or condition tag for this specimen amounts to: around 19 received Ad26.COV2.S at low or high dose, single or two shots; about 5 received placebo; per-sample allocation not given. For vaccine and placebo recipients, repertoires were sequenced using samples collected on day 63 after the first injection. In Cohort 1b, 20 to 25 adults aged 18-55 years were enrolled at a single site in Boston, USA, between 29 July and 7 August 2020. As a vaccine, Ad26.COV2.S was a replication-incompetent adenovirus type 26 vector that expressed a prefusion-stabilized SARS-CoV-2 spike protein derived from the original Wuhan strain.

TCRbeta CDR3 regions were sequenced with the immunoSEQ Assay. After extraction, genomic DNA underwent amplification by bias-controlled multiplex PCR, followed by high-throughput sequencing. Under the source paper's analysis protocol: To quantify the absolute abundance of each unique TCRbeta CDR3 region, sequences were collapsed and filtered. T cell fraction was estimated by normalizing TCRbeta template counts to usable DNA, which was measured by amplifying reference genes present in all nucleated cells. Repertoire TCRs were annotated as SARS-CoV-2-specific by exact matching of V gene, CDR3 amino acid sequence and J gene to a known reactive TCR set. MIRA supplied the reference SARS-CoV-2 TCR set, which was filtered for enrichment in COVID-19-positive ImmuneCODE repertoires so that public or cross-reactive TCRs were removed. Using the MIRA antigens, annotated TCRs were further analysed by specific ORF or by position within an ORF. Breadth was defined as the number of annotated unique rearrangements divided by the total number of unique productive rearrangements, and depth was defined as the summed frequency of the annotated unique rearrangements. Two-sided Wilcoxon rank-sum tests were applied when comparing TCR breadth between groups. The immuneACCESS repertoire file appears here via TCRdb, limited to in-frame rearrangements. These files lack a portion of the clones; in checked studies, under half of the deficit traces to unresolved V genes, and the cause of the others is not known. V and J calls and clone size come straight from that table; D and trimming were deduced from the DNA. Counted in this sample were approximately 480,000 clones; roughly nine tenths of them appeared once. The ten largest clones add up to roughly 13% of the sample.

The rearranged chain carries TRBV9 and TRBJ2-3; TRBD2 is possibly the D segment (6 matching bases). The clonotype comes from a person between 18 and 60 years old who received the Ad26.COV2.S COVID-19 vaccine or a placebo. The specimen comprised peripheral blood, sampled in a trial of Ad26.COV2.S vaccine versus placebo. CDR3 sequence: CASSVAAAGDTQYF. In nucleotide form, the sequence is TGTGCCAGCAGCGTAGCTGCGGCGGGGGATACGCAGTATTTT.